The present entry profiles one TCR beta chain with its context. Its antigen is as yet unknown. Measured with immunoSEQ multiplex PCR; TCRdb has only the in-frame clones, and not every one. The table has about 50,000 clones, roughly nine tenths seen once. The sample originates from a study of cytomegalovirus exposure and HLA in healthy donors. At the level of the study: Later analysis reported that the 120 or so validation repertoires shared the platform of the approximately 690 first-cohort repertoires.

Study-level points and caveats: Researchers catalogued roughly 150 TCR beta chains as cytomegalovirus-associated. TCR clusters originating in the first cohort tended to co-occur in the 120 validation repertoires, according to a later analysis.

This CDR3 region has 19 residues. The ends lost 4 bases at V and 1 base at J; junction bases unmatched: 13. The germline CDR1 and CDR2 sequences are LNHDA and SQIVND (reference sequence). The chain joins TRBV19 to TRBJ2-2; 9 bases line up with TRBD1. The clonotype was recovered from a man between 18 and 35 years old in good health and CMV-seronegative. The sample consisted of PBMCs. CDR3 DNA: TGTGCCAGTAGTACTCGGACAGGGGCAGGCCCCAAGAACACCGGGGAGCTGTTTTTT. Encoded protein: CASSTRTGAGPKNTGELFF.